The table lists the clone carrying this T cell receptor (beta chain) with a few counts. The junction had 7 bases not matched to a gene; V was cut back by 9 bases and J by 5 bases. Germline lookup yields CDR1 MDHEN and CDR2 SYDVKM. This CDR3 is 12 amino acids long. The sample belongs to a study of blood T cells in healthy people across ages. A second 7 to 11 cycle PCR used barcoded and J-beta primers. From the 5' RACE reads, TCRdb called clonotypes with MiXCR, one entry per CDR3 protein. The sample lists 800,000 or so distinct CDR3 sequences, around 45% occurring once. The source material was blood. The rearrangement uses TRBV28 and TRBJ2-7, with 7 bases that match TRBD1. This clonotype was obtained from a man older than 75 in good health. CDR3 DNA sequence: TGTGCCAGTGATACAGGGGAGAACGAGCAGTACTTC. This gives the protein CASDTGENEQYF.